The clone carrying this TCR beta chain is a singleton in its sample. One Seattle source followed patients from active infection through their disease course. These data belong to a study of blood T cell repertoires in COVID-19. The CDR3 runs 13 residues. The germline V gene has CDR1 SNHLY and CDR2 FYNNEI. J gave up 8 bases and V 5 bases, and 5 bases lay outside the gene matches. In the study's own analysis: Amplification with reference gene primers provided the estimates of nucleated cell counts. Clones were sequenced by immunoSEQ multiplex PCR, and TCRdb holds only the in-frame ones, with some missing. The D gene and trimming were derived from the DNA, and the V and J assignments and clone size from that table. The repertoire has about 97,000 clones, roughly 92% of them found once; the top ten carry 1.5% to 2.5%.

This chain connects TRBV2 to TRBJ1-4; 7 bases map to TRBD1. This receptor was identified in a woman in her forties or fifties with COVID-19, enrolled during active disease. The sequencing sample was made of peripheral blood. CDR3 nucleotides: TGTGCCAGCAGTAGAGGGGGCGGCGAAAAACTGTTTTTT. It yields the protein CASSRGGGEKLFF.